This note documents a single T cell receptor (beta chain) sequence. The antigen remains undetermined. This entry comes from a study of cytomegalovirus exposure and HLA in healthy donors. Study-wide results and caveats: In a later analysis, HLA-C alleles had the fewest associated TCRs, DRB1 alleles the most. In a later analysis, most CMV-associated TCR beta chains appeared HLA-restricted.

In the PCR, 60 Vbeta and 13 Jbeta primers were used. Here immunoSEQ multiplex PCR was the method, and the copy in TCRdb shows in-frame clones only, minus some. Found here are roughly 150,000 clones, around 75% of them singletons; the top ten hold about 3.4%. Germline CDR1 reads SGHTA; CDR2 reads FQGTGA. This CDR3 has 16 residues. The V and J ends lost 1 base and 3 bases respectively, with 12 bases between them. The gene calls are TRBV7-3 and TRBJ2-2; TRBD1 is a possible D gene (5 bases). The material sequenced was PBMCs. The sequence was obtained from a male donor in good health and CMV-seronegative. The CDR3 is CASSLMAGPDTGELFF. The CDR3 nucleotides are TGTGCCAGCAGCTTAATGGCAGGGCCCGACACCGGGGAGCTGTTTTTT. The entire variable domain, with the rest obtained from reference TRBV7-3 and TRBJ2-2, is as follows: GAGVSQTPSNKVTEKGKYVELRCDPISGHTALYWYRQSLGQGPEFLIYFQGTGAADDSGLPNDRFFAVRPEGSVSTLKIQRTERGDSAVYLCASSLMAGPDTGELFFGEGSRLTVL.